This TCR beta chain appears in the sequencing data of a study of T-cell memory formation after mild COVID-19. This CDR3 spans 16 amino acids. J lost 4 bases, V lost 3 bases, and 7 bases had no gene match. Germline V CDR1 and CDR2: LNHDA, SQIVND (reference sequence). TCRdb processed the 5' RACE reads anew with MiXCR; each CDR3 protein has one entry. The sample consists of 350,000 or so distinct CDR3 sequences, roughly 21% of them appearing once. This rearrangement joins TRBV19 to TRBJ2-5, with TRBD2 matching over 11 bases. The specimen sequenced was PBMCs or a T cell subset sorted from them (not recorded which). The TCR was taken from an adult woman who had mild COVID-19 (a few samples of this study predate the infection). Cell type and time point are not known. The CDR3 DNA follows: TGTGCCAGTAGTATTATAGCGGGAGGGCCAGGAGAGACCCAGTACTTC. Encoded protein: CASSIIAGGPGETQYF.